This T cell receptor (beta chain) was recorded in a study of blood T cell repertoires in COVID-19. Study-level background: Researchers got acute and convalescent COVID-19 samples from the United States, Italy and Spain. In each case, the material was cDNA or gDNA derived from T cells, B-cell-depleted T cells, or PBMCs.

Per the original data handling: The authors estimated nucleated cell counts from reference gene primer amplification. The method was immunoSEQ multiplex PCR; TCRdb's version includes in-frame clones alone and lacks a portion of them. The DNA gave D and trimming, while V, J and clone size come from that table. The sample has 45,000 to 65,000 clones, roughly 90% seen once; the top ten hold roughly a fifth. Between the trimmed V and J ends, which lost 0 bases and 6 bases, there was a span of 7 bases. CDR3 size: 14 residues. The germline V gene encodes CDR1 SGDLS and CDR2 YYNGEE. The sequence was collected from a human donor in a cohort sampled during active COVID-19. The chain links TRBV9 to TRBJ1-6; D not certain. Sequencing input: peripheral blood. The CDR3 nucleotides read TGTGCCAGCAGCGTAGTCGGGAGTAATTCACCCCTCCACTTT. Protein sequence: CASSVVGSNSPLHF.